Only one count was recorded for the clone carrying this TCR beta chain. Its antigen is not identified. The sample belongs to a study of PD-L1 blockade in urothelial cancer. The overall study: Once treatment had started, blood was analyzed at 3 weeks (second dose) and again at 6 weeks. Study-level findings and limits: Below-median pretreatment blood TCR clonality was a predictor of better survival.

Synthetic TCR analog templates were spiked into each PCR. Only in-frame clones appear in the TCRdb table, and some are missing; sequencing was by immunoSEQ multiplex PCR. The sample records roughly 55,000 clones, 86% being singletons. Documented time point: pretreatment peripheral blood. Trimming pared 1 base from V and 1 base from J, leaving 8 bases between. Germline CDR1 SGHNT, CDR2 YYREEE (reference sequence). CDR3 length: 14 residues. The TCR comes from a man in his sixties with urothelial cancer. The sequenced sample was PBMCs, obtained around atezolizumab (anti-PD-L1) treatment. The gene calls are TRBV5-4 and TRBJ1-1, with D hard to call. CDR3 sequence reads: CASSLSNENTEAFF. The CDR3 DNA reads TGTGCCAGCAGCTTGAGCAATGAGAACACTGAAGCTTTCTTT.